Described below is a single T cell receptor beta chain sequence and its context. Data came from immunoSEQ multiplex PCR; TCRdb stores just in-frame clones and leaves some out. Of around 130,000 clones in the sample, 75% to 90% were seen once. CDR1 and CDR2 from the germline V gene are SGHNT and YYREEE (reference sequence). Trimming at V came to 4 bases and at J to 1 base, leaving 13 bases not matched to a gene. This CDR3 comprises 17 residues. This sample stems from a study of identifying expanded T cells in peripheral blood. Sequenced sample: blood. This TCR was recovered from a person aged 18 to 75 in good health. The chain links TRBV5-4 to TRBJ1-2; 7 positions match TRBD1. CDR3 in DNA: TGTGCCAGCAGCCCATTCCCGGACAGGACTTTTAACTATGGCTACACCTTC. It is translated as CASSPFPDRTFNYGYTF.